The sample holds a few counts of the clone carrying this T cell receptor (beta chain). Its antigen is undetermined. The data were taken from a study of coeliac disease. Study results and caveats: Largely private TRB repertoires meant most sequences were sample-unique.

Only in-frame clones appear in the TCRdb table, and some are missing; sequencing was by immunoSEQ multiplex PCR. The sample carries roughly 7,000 clones, around 60% recorded once. Germline V lookup: CDR1 SGHNT, CDR2 YENEEA. This CDR3 spans 15 amino acids. With 5 bases removed from V and 3 bases from J, the gap between germline ends came to 15 bases. The specimen sequenced was lamina propria lymphocytes from the gut. The receptor comes from a woman aged 55-75 years with active celiac disease. The rearrangement uses TRBV11-3 and TRBJ2-3; possibly TRBD1 for D (5 bases). The CDR3 DNA sequence: TGTGCCAGCAGCCTCGGACAACTGGGGACAGATACGCAGTATTTT. Residues: CASSLGQLGTDTQYF.